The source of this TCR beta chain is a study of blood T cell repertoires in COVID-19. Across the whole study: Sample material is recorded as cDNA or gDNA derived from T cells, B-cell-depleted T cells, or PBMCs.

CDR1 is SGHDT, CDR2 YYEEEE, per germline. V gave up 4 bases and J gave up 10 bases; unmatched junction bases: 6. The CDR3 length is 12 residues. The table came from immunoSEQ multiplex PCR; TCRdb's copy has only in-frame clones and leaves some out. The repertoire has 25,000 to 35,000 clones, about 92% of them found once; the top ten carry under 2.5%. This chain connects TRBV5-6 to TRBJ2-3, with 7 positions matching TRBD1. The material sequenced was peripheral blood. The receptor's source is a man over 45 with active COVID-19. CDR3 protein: CASSLLDRSQYF. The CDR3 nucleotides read TGTGCCAGCAGCCTCCTGGACAGGTCGCAGTATTTT.